This T cell receptor beta chain was documented in a study of blood T cell repertoires in COVID-19. Authors' methods: From reference gene primer amplification, estimates of nucleated cell counts were derived. Data came from immunoSEQ multiplex PCR; TCRdb stores just in-frame clones and leaves some out. The V and J calls and clone size come from that table; D and trimming were worked out from the DNA. The sample lists roughly 260,000 clones, about four fifths occurring once. Trimming took 3 bases from V and 1 from J, leaving 14 bases between them. Germline V gene sequence: CDR1 SGDLS, CDR2 YYNGEE. The length of the CDR3 is 17 residues. Those enrolled, adults aged about 18 to 89 years, came from roughly 22 US areas. In assigning cohorts, the study relied on participant-reported clinical history. Someone with COVID-19 had been met by exposed participants within 2 weeks before study entry.

This clonotype originated in a woman aged 40 to 55 who had been exposed to COVID-19. Sequenced: PBMCs or T cells enriched from blood (not recorded which). V gene TRBV9 combines with J gene TRBJ2-6; maybe TRBD2 (5 bases). The CDR3 DNA follows: TGTGCCAGCAGCGGTGCGGCCGGGGTATCTGGGGCCAACGTCCTGACTTTC. This sequence encodes CASSGAAGVSGANVLTF.